This TCR beta chain derives from a study of pediatric ulcerative colitis (dated by TCRdb to between 2018 and 2021). Study-level background: Six or seven ulcerative colitis patients had pancolitis and two had left-sided colitis, with histology consistent with ulcerative colitis in all. About 10 newly diagnosed, treatment-naive pediatric ulcerative colitis patients and a few non-IBD control children each provided paired blood and rectal samples. By Pediatric Ulcerative Colitis Activity Index, mild disease was classified in a couple of patients, moderate disease in four and acute severe colitis in three.

Taken from cysteine to phenylalanine, the CDR3 has 17 residues. Here the CDR3 DNA is all that survives: 51 bases in frame from base 1. At the junction V is shortened by 5 bases and J by 1 base; bases outside the gene matches: 7. From a lookup of the germline V gene (reference sequence), CDR1 and CDR2 are LNHDA and SQIVND. Here is what the overall study found, with its caveats: For technical reasons, the blood samples of a couple of patients yielded substantially fewer templates, so those samples were excluded from the blood-rectal overlap analysis. A couple of rectal CDR3 clonotypes were found in every ulcerative colitis patient but in no control. Compared with controls, ulcerative colitis patients showed significantly higher autologous blood-rectal clonal overlap, a finding that suggests increased T cell trafficking to inflamed tissue. With only four individuals, the healthy control group was small. Controls, mild-moderate and acute severe colitis patients were separated by rectal repertoire features, and reduced rectal diversity due to clonal expansions was observed in acute severe colitis. Repertoires were derived from total lymphocyte DNA, so rare subsets such as regulatory T cells may have patterns not reflected.

Using the immunoSEQ TRB Survey service, rearranged CDR3 beta regions were amplified from genomic DNA with multiplex V and J primers. To keep sequencing depth equal across samples, survey-level depth of up to 500,000 reads per sample was applied. The libraries were purified and pooled, then sequenced using Illumina technology. In the original analysis: Productive clonality, sample overlap, pairwise scatters, CDR3 beta length, V/D/J gene usage and productiveness were all assessed with the immunoSEQ online tools. Alongside Shannon and Simpson indices, calculated diversity was computed as the number of unique rearrangements divided by total templates, multiplied by 100. Principal component analysis was performed on Z-score normalized data with the R prcomp function and the ggbiplot package. Blood-rectal clonal overlap within each subject was quantified with Morisita's index. TCRdb took this table from immuneACCESS and kept in-frame rearrangements with V and J called. Such tables lack part of the clones; where checked against another copy, unresolved V genes explain under half of the gap, and the rest is unexplained. V and J calls and clone size are given by that table; D and trimming were obtained from the DNA. The sample data list around 14,000 clones, and around 90% of these were observed just once. Of the sample, over 0.9% falls within the top ten clones.

Ulcerative colitis patients had received no immunosuppressive medication before the diagnostic colonoscopy. A blood sample was obtained concurrently with the colonoscopy. The Wizard kit (Promega) was used to extract genomic DNA from blood and intestinal samples. As concerns this clone: No cognate antigen has been identified for it. No base qualities exist here, and no much larger clone lies one base off it.

This sequence uses TRBV19 and TRBJ2-3, with 12 middle bases fitting TRBD1. The receptor comes from a boy under 18 with moderate ulcerative colitis. Sample: blood. The nucleotides are TGTGCCAGTAGTGTAACCGGGACAGGGGGCGGCACAGATACGCAGTATTTT. It codes for CASSVTGTGGGTDTQYF.